This TCR beta chain was sequenced in a study of T-cell memory formation after mild COVID-19. This clonotype was found a few times. The junction departs from the called germline gene at one end, perhaps through a read error. One entry per CDR3 protein, called by TCRdb with MiXCR from the 5' RACE reads. The sample consists of 400,000 or so distinct CDR3 sequences, 15% to 20% of them appearing once. The CDR3 is 13 amino acids. CDR1 and CDR2 (germline): SGHKS, YYEKEE (reference sequence). Sequenced material: PBMCs or a T cell subset sorted from them (not recorded which). V gene TRBV5-5 combines with J gene TRBJ1-1, with 7 bases matching TRBD1. This TCR was sampled from an adult woman who had mild COVID-19 (a few samples of this study predate the infection). Cell type and time point are not known. The CDR3 DNA is TGTGCCAGCAGCTGGGACAGTGTGATCCGAGGAGTCTTT. It yields the protein CASSWDSVIRGVF.